Each of the 21 T cell receptor beta chains below was sequenced from the same sample in a study of cytomegalovirus exposure and HLA in healthy donors. The PCR contained 60 Vbeta and 13 Jbeta primers. Method: immunoSEQ multiplex PCR; TCRdb's copy keeps in-frame clones and lacks some. Its listing shows about 150,000 clones. The specimen was PBMCs. These receptors originate from a woman aged 50 to 60 in good health and CMV-seronegative.

This chain connects TRBV2 to TRBJ1-1; 9 bases align to TRBD1. With 0 bases clipped from V and 0 bases from J, the junction kept 8 bases outside the gene matches. The germline gives CDR1 SNHLY, CDR2 FYNNEI. The CDR3 is made up of 18 amino acids. The DNA of the CDR3 is TGTGCCAGCAGTGAAGCGCGAGGACAGGGGATTATGAACACTGAAGCTTTCTTT. Translating gives CASSEARGQGIMNTEAFF.

The gene calls are TRBV28 and TRBJ1-5, with D perhaps TRBD1 (5 bases). The CDR3 has 13 amino acids. Germline V lookup: CDR1 MDHEN, CDR2 SYDVKM. The ends were cut back, 7 bases at V and 7 bases at J, with 14 bases in the middle. The CDR3 DNA sequence: TGTGCCAGCAAAGCCCCAGGGATACAGCCCCAGCATTTT. Translating gives CASKAPGIQPQHF. Full variable domain (missing parts from reference TRBV28 and TRBJ1-5): DVKVTQSSRYLVKRTGEKVFLECVQDMDHENMFWYRQDPGLGLRLIYFSYDVKMKEKGDIPEGYSVSREKKERFSLILESASTNQTSMYLCASKAPGIQPQHFGDGTRLSIL.

This chain links TRBV29-1 with TRBJ2-3; the D gene is possibly TRBD1 (5 bases). The CDR3 extends over 14 amino acids. Trimming left V 8 bases short and J 3 bases short, with 18 bases between. Per germline, CDR1 SQVTM and CDR2 ANQGSEA. The CDR3 region is CSSIGRGRTDTQYF. CDR3 DNA: TGCAGCTCAATAGGTAGGGGTCGGACAGATACGCAGTATTTT.

V usage is TRBV5-1 and J usage is TRBJ2-3; possibly TRBD1 for D (6 bases). The CDR3 consists of 14 residues. Looked up from germline, CDR1 is SGHRS and CDR2 is YFSETQ. V was clipped by 5 bases and J by 0 bases, with 10 bases between them. CDR3 nucleotides: TGCGCCAGCAGTTGGACAGCTAGCACAGATACGCAGTATTTT. As protein: CASSWTASTDTQYF.

The genes are TRBV28 and TRBJ1-4; D is perhaps TRBD1 (5 bases). The CDR3 runs to 15 residues. V was pared by 7 bases and J by 0 bases, with 12 bases between. Germline values: CDR1 MDHEN, CDR2 SYDVKM. The CDR3 sequence: CASIPAGATNEKLFF. CDR3 bases: TGTGCCAGCATCCCCGCGGGGGCAACTAATGAAAAACTGTTTTTT.

This chain uses TRBV2 with TRBJ1-5; D not certain. This CDR3 has 15 residues. Germline V lookup: CDR1 SNHLY, CDR2 FYNNEI. V dropped 3 bases and J dropped 5 bases, with 14 bases sitting between them. This CDR3 reads CASSDTGFSYQPQHF. The CDR3 DNA is TGTGCCAGCAGTGACACCGGTTTTTCGTATCAGCCCCAGCATTTT.

This CDR3 is CASSPKGAGDTQYF. As DNA, the CDR3 is TGTGCCAGTAGTCCGAAAGGGGCAGGGGATACGCAGTATTTT. The rearrangement joins TRBV19 to TRBJ2-3, with D perhaps matching TRBD1 (5 bases). Germline CDR1 reads LNHDA; CDR2 reads SQIVND (reference sequence). The CDR3 extends over 14 amino acids. V lost 5 bases and J 6 bases, leaving 15 bases between the germline ends. Combining the CDR3 with reference TRBV19 and TRBJ2-3 gives the whole variable domain DGGITQSPKYLFRKEGQNVTLSCEQNLNHDAMYWYRQDPGQGLRLIYYSQIVNDFQKGDIAEGYSVSREKKESFPLTVTSAQKNPTAFYLCASSPKGAGDTQYFGPGTRLTVL.

The genes are TRBV19 and TRBJ2-7, with 7 bases lining up with TRBD2. Germline values: CDR1 LNHDA, CDR2 SQIVND (reference sequence). V trimming: 5 bases; J trimming: 3 bases; junction bases outside the gene matches: 1. The CDR3 sequence is 12 residues long. The CDR3 reads CASSGGGYEQYF. CDR3 coding DNA: TGTGCCAGTAGTGGGGGGGGCTACGAGCAGTACTTC.

The genes are TRBV6-1 and TRBJ2-7; D remains ambiguous. The CDR3 length is 15 residues. Between the trimmed V and J ends, which lost 3 bases and 0 bases, there was a span of 12 bases. CDR1 is MNHNS, CDR2 SASEGT, per germline. CDR3 nucleotides: TGTGCCAGCAGTGATTGGGCATCTACCTCCTACGAGCAGTACTTC. Translated: CASSDWASTSYEQYF.

This chain uses TRBV11-1 with TRBJ2-7, with 10 bases lining up with TRBD1. Germline V CDR1 and CDR2: SGHAT, FQDESV (reference sequence). The trim removed 1 base at V and 5 bases at J, leaving 2 bases unmatched. There are 14 residues in the CDR3. CDR3 in DNA: TGTGCCAGCAGCTTAGGACAGGGGGCCCACGAGCAGTACTTC. Translated, it gives CASSLGQGAHEQYF.

This sequence joins TRBV18 and TRBJ2-3; the D gene is possibly TRBD1 (5 bases). This CDR3 is 13 amino acids long. Germline V gene data show CDR1 as KGHSH and CDR2 as LQKENI. Deletions cut 5 bases from V and 3 bases from J, with 9 bases between. CDR3 nucleotide sequence: TGTGCCAGCTCAATCTCAGGGACAGATACGCAGTATTTT. This translates into CASSISGTDTQYF.

For the CDR3, the DNA is TGTGCCAGCAGCTTGCGGACTAGCCCCAATGAGCAGTTCTTC. Encoded protein: CASSLRTSPNEQFF. V gene TRBV7-8 combines with J gene TRBJ2-1; the match to TRBD2 covers 8 bases. Germline V gives CDR1 SGHVS, CDR2 FQNEAQ. The ends lost 3 bases at V and 6 bases at J; junction bases unmatched: 4. CDR3 length: 14 residues.

This chain uses TRBV6-5 with TRBJ1-2, with 12 positions matching TRBD1. CDR3 length: 13 amino acids. CDR1 and CDR2 from the germline V gene are MNHEY and SVGAGI. The V gene end was trimmed by 5 bases and the J gene end by 14 bases; junction bases not matched to a gene: 9. The CDR3 region has the DNA TGTGCCAGCAGTGGGGACAGGGGGCTCCTGCGGACCTTC. Its protein is CASSGDRGLLRTF.

The chain is built from TRBV5-4 and TRBJ2-5; 8 bases line up with TRBD1. The CDR3 spans 13 residues. Losses at the gene ends were 4 bases for V and 5 bases for J; bases not matched to a gene: 4. Germline CDR1 is SGHNT and CDR2 is YYREEE (reference sequence). The CDR3: CASSPGQVETQYF. The CDR3, as DNA: TGTGCCAGCAGCCCGGGACAGGTTGAGACCCAGTACTTC.

This chain uses TRBV18 with TRBJ2-1; 9 nucleotides line up with TRBD1. The CDR3 is 14 residues long. J gave up 8 bases and V 5 bases, and 7 bases lay outside the gene matches. Looked up from germline, CDR1 is KGHSH and CDR2 is LQKENI. CDR3 sequence: CASSTGTGMDEQFF. The CDR3 DNA follows: TGTGCCAGCTCAACCGGGACAGGGATGGATGAGCAGTTCTTC.

The V gene is TRBV5-1, the J gene TRBJ1-2; maybe TRBD1 (5 bases). Germline V gene lookup returns CDR1 SGHRS and CDR2 YFSETQ. Trimming stripped 6 bases from V and 4 bases from J, with 16 bases between. The CDR3 spans 14 residues. CDR3 bases: TGCGCCAGCACTCCGGGAGGGGCCCCCTATGGCTACACCTTC. Its translation: CASTPGGAPYGYTF.

Of note for this clone: This specimen includes other DNA sequences encoding the same CDR3. The chain employs TRBV30 and TRBJ2-7; 7 bases align to TRBD1. Germline CDR1 GTSNPN, CDR2 SVGIG (reference sequence). With 2 bases clipped from V and 4 bases from J, the junction kept 5 bases outside the gene matches. The CDR3 contains 13 residues. CDR3 amino acids: CAWSRGQDYEQYF. In DNA form, the CDR3 reads TGTGCCTGGAGTAGGGGGCAGGATTACGAGCAGTACTTC.

The rearrangement joins TRBV5-1 to TRBJ1-2; unclear D gene. CDR1 is SGHRS, CDR2 YFSETQ, per germline. V shed 0 bases and J shed 6 bases, with 9 bases lying between them. This CDR3 is 13 amino acids long. CDR3 in DNA: TGCGCCAGCAGCTTGGGGTGGTCAGATGGCTACACCTTC. Its translation: CASSLGWSDGYTF.

The rearrangement links TRBV7-9 to TRBJ1-4, with D hard to call. Germline V gene sequence: CDR1 SEHNR, CDR2 FQNEAQ (reference sequence). V lost 3 bases and J lost 0, with 8 bases in between. The CDR3 is 15 residues long. The CDR3 here is CASSFPSTTNEKLFF. CDR3 nucleotides: TGTGCCAGCAGCTTCCCGAGCACAACTAATGAAAAACTGTTTTTT.

The V and J genes are TRBV28 and TRBJ2-7; the match to TRBD1 covers 10 bases. The CDR3 runs to 15 residues. Germline V lookup: CDR1 MDHEN, CDR2 SYDVKM. Germline trimming cut 6 bases from V and 2 bases from J; bases unmatched to any gene: 7. DNA for the CDR3: TGTGCCAGCAGCCAACGGGACAGGGGACCCTACGAGCAGTACTTC. This gives the protein CASSQRDRGPYEQYF. The full variable domain, in which reference TRBV28 and TRBJ2-7 provide the parts outside the CDR3, is DVKVTQSSRYLVKRTGEKVFLECVQDMDHENMFWYRQDPGLGLRLIYFSYDVKMKEKGDIPEGYSVSREKKERFSLILESASTNQTSMYLCASSQRDRGPYEQYFGPGTRLTVT.

V is TRBV7-9 and J is TRBJ2-5; 12 positions agree with TRBD2. The CDR3 is 15 residues long. After removal of 6 bases from V and 2 bases from J, the junction contained 4 bases not matched to a gene. CDR1 and CDR2 from the germline V gene are SEHNR and FQNEAQ (reference sequence). In nucleotides, the CDR3 is TGTGCCAGCAGTCCGACTAGCGGGGGACAAGAGACCCAGTACTTC. Translating gives CASSPTSGGQETQYF.